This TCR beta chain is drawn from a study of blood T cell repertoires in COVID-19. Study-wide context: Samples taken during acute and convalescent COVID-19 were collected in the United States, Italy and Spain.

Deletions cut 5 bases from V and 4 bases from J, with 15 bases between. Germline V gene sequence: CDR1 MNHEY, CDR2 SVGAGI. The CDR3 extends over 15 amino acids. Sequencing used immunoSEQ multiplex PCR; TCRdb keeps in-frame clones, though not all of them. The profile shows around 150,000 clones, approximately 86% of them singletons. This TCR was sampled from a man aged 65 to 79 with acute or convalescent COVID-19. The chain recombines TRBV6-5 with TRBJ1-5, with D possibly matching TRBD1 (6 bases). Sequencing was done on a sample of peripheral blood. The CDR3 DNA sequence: TGTGCCAGCAGTAGTGGACAGCTAGAGAATCAGCCCCAGCATTTT. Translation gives CASSSGQLENQPQHF.